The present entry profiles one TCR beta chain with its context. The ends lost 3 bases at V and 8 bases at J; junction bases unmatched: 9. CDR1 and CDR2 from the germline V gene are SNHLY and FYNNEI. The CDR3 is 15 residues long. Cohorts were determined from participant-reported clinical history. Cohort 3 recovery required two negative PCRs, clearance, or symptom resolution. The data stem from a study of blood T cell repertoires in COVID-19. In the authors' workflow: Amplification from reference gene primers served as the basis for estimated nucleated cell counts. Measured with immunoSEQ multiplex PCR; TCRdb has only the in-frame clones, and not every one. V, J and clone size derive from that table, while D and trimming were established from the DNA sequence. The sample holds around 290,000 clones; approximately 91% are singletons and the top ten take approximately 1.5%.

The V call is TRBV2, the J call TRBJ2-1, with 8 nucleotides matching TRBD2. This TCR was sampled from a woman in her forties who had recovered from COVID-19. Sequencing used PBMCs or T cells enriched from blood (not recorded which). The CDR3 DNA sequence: TGTGCCAGCAGTGACGGAGCGGGAGCTTTCGATGAGCAGTTCTTC. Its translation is CASSDGAGAFDEQFF.